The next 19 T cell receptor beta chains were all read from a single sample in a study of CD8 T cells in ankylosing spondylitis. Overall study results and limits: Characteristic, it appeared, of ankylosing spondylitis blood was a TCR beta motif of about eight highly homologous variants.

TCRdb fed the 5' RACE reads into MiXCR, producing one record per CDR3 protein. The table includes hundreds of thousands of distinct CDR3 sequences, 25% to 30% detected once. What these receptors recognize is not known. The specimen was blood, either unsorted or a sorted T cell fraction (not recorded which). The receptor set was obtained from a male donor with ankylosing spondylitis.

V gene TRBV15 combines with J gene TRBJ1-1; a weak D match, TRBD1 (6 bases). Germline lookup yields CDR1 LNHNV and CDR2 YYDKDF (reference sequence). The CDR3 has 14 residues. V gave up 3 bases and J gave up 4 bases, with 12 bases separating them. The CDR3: CATSSDRLGTEAFF. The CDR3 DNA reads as TGTGCCACCAGCAGTGACAGGCTCGGCACTGAAGCTTTCTTT.

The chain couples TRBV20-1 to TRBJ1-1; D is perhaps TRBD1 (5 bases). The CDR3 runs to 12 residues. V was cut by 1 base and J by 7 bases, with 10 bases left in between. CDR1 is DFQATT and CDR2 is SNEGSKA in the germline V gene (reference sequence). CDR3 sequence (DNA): TGCAGTGCTAGAGGGGGGGGGAATGAAGCTTTCTTT. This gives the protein CSARGGGNEAFF.

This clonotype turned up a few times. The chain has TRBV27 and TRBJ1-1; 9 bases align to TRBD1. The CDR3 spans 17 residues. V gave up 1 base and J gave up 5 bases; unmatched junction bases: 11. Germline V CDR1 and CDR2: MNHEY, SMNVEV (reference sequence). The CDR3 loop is CASSLFGDRVYGTEAFF. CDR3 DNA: TGTGCCAGCAGTTTATTCGGGGACAGGGTTTACGGTACTGAAGCTTTCTTT.

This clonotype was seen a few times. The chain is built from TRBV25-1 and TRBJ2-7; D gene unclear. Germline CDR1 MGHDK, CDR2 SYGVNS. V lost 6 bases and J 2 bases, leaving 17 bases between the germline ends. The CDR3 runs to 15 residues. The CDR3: CASSPNMGYTYEQYF. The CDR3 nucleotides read TGTGCCAGCAGCCCTAACATGGGTTATACCTACGAGCAGTACTTC.

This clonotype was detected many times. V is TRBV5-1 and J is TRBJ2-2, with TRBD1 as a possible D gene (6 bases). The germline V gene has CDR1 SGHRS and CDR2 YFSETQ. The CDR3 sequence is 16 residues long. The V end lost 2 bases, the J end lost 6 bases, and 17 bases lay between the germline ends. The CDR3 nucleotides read TGCGCCAGCAGCTTAACTCCCAGGGGCTTGGCCGGGGAGCTGTTTTTT. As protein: CASSLTPRGLAGELFF.

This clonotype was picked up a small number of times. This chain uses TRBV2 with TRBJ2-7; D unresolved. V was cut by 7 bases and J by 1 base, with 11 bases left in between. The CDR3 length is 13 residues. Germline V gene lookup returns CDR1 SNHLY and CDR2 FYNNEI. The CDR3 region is CASTSGDSYEQYF. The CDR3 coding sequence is TGTGCCAGCACCTCTGGGGATTCCTACGAGCAGTACTTC.

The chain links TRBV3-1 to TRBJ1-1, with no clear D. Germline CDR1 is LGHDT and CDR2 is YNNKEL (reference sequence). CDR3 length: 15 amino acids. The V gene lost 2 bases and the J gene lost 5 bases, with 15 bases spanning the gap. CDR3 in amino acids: CASSQPRARGTEAFF. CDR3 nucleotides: TGTGCCAGCAGCCAACCCCGGGCTCGAGGGACTGAAGCTTTCTTT.

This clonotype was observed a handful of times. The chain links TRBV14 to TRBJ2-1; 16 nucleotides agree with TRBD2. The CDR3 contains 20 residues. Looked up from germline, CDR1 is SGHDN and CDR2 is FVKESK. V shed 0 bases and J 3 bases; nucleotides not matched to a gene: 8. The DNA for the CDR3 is TGTGCCAGCAGCCAAGATCTTCCGGGACTAGCGGGAGGGCTCTACAATGAGCAGTTCTTC. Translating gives CASSQDLPGLAGGLYNEQFF.

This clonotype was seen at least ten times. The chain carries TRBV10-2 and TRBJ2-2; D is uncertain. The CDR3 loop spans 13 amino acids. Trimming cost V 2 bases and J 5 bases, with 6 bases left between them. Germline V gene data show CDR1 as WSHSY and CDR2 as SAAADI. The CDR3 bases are TGCGCCAGCAGTGAGGCCAGAACCGGGGAGCTGTTTTTT. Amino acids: CASSEARTGELFF.

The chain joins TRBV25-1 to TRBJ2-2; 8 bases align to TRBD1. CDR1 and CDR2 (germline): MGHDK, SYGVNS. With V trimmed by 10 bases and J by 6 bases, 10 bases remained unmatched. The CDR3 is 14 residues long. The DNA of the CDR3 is TGTGCCACCACCGACAGGGGCTGGGCCGGGGAGCTGTTTTTT. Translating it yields CATTDRGWAGELFF.

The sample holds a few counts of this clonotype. The CDR3 region is CASSLDGRITDTQYF. The CDR3 nucleotides are TGCGCCAGCAGCTTGGACGGGAGGATCACAGATACGCAGTATTTT. V usage is TRBV5-1 and J usage is TRBJ2-3; 7 nucleotides line up with TRBD2. This CDR3 is built from 15 residues. The V gene's germline CDR1 is SGHRS and CDR2 YFSETQ. V was clipped by 0 bases and J by 2 bases; unmatched bases: 3.

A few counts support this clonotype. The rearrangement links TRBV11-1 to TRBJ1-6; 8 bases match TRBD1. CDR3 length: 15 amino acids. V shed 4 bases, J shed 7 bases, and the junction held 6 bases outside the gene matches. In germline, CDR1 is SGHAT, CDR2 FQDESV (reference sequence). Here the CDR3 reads CASSSPGGVNSPLHF. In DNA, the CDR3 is TGTGCCAGCAGCTCGCCAGGGGGCGTAAATTCACCCCTCCACTTT.

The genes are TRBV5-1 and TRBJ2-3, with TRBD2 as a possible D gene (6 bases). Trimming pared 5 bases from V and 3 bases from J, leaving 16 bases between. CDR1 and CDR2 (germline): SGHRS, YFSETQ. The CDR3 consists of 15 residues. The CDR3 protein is CASSRRESGTDTQYF. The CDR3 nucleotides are TGCGCCAGCAGTAGGAGGGAAAGCGGGACAGATACGCAGTATTTT. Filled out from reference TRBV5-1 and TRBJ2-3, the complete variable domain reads KAGVTQTPRYLIKTRGQQVTLSCSPISGHRSVSWYQQTPGQGLQFLFEYFSETQRNKGNFPGRFSGRQFSNSRSEMNVSTLELGDSALYLCASSRRESGTDTQYFGPGTRLTVL.

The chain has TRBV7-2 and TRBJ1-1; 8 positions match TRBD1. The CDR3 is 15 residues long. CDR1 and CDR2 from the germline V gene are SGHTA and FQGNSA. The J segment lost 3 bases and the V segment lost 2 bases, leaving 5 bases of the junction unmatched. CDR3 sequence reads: CASSLQGASYTEAFF. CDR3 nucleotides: TGTGCCAGCAGCTTACAGGGGGCGTCGTACACTGAAGCTTTCTTT.

CDR3 nucleotides: TGCAGTGCCCTTGTACGAGGGGACAGGAGCTATGGCTACACCTTC. This sequence encodes CSALVRGDRSYGYTF. V usage is TRBV20-1 and J usage is TRBJ1-2; TRBD1 matches at 8 bases. From germline, CDR1 is DFQATT and CDR2 SNEGSKA (reference sequence). The V and J ends lost 6 bases and 4 bases, in that order; junction bases with no gene match: 13. The CDR3 sequence is 15 residues long.

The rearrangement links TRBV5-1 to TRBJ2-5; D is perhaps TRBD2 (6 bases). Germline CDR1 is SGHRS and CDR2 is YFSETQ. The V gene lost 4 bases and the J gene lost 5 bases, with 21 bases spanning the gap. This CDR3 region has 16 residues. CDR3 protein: CASSLEEAGSAETQYF. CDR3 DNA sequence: TGCGCCAGCAGCCTTGAGGAGGCGGGAAGTGCGGAGACCCAGTACTTC. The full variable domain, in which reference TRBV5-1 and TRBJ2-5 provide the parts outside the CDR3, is KAGVTQTPRYLIKTRGQQVTLSCSPISGHRSVSWYQQTPGQGLQFLFEYFSETQRNKGNFPGRFSGRQFSNSRSEMNVSTLELGDSALYLCASSLEEAGSAETQYFGPGTRLLVL.

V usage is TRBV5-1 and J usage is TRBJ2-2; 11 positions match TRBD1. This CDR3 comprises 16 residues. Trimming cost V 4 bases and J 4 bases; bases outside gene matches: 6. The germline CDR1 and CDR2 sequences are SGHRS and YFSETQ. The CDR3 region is CASSKRTGGVTGELFF. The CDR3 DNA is TGCGCCAGCAGCAAGCGGACAGGGGGCGTCACCGGGGAGCTGTTTTTT.

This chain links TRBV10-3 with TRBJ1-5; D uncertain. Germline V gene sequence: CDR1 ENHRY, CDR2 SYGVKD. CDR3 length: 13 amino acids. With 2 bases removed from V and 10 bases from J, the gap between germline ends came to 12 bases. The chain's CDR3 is CAISESSGGPQHF. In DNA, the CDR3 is TGTGCCATCAGTGAGAGCTCGGGAGGACCCCAGCATTTT.

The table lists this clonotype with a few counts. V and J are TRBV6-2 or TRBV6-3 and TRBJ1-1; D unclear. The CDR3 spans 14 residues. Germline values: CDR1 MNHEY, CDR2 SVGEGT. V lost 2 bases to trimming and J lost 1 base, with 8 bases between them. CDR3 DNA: TGTGCCAGCAGTTACCCCCAAGGGAACACTGAAGCTTTCTTT. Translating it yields CASSYPQGNTEAFF.